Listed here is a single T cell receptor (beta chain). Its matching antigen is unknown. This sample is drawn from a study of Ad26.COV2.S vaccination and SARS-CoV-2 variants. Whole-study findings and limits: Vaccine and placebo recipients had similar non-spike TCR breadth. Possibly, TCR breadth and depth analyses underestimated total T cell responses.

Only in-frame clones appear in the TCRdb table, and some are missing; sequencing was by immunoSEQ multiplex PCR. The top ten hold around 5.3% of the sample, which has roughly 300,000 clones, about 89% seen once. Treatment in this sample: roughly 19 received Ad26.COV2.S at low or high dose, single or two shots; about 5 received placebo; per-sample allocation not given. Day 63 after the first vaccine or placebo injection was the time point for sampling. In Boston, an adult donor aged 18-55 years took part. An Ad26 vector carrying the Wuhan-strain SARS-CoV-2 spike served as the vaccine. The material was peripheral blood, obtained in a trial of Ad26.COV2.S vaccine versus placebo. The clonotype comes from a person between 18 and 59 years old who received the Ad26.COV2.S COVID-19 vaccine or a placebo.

CDR3 nucleotides: TGTGCCAGCAGTTTAGCAGGGGAGAACACTGAAGCTTTCTTT. Its translation is CASSLAGENTEAFF. The chain links TRBV28 to TRBJ1-1, with D possibly TRBD1 on 6 matching bases. From germline, CDR1 is MDHEN and CDR2 SYDVKM. The CDR3 contains 14 residues. Trimming stripped 2 bases from V and 1 base from J, with 8 bases between.